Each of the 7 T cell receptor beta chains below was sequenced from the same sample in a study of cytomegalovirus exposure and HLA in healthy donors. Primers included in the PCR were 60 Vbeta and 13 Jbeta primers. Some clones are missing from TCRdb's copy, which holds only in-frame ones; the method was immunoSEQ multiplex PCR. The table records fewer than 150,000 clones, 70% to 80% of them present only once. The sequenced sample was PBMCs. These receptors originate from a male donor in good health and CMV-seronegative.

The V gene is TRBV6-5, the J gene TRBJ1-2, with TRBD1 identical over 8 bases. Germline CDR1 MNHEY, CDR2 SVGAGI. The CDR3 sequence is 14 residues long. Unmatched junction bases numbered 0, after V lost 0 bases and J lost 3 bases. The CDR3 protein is CASSYSTGDYGYTF. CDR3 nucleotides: TGTGCCAGCAGTTACTCGACAGGGGACTATGGCTACACCTTC.

Here the CDR3 DNA reads TGCAGCGCTCGACTAGCGGGGGACTTAAATGGAGAGACCCAGTACTTC. Amino acid sequence: CSARLAGDLNGETQYF. The J gene is TRBJ2-5, the V gene TRBV29-1; 12 bases align to TRBD2. J was trimmed by 4 bases and V by 7 bases; bases with no gene match: 13. Germline V gives CDR1 SQVTM, CDR2 ANQGSEA. CDR3 length: 16 amino acids.

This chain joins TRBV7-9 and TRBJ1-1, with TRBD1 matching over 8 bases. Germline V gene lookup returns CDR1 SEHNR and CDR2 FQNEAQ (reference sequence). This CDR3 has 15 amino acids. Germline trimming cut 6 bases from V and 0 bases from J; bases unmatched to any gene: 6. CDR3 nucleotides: TGTGCCAGCAGGCGGGACAGGCTGATGAACACTGAAGCTTTCTTT. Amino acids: CASRRDRLMNTEAFF.

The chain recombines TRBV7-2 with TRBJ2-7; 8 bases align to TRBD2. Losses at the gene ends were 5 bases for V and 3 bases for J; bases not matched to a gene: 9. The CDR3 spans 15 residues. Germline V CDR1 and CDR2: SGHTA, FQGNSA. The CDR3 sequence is CASSPQAGVFYEQYF. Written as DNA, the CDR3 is TGTGCCAGCAGCCCACAAGCGGGGGTCTTCTACGAGCAGTACTTC.

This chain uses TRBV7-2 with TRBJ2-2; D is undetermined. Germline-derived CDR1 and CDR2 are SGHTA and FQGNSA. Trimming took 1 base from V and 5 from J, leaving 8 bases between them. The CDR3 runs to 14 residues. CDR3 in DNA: TGTGCCAGCAGCTTAGTGGCTAGAACCGGGGAGCTGTTTTTT. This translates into CASSLVARTGELFF.

The chain's CDR3 is CASSEWAADQPQHF. The CDR3 DNA reads as TGTGCCAGCAGTGAATGGGCAGCAGATCAGCCCCAGCATTTT. This sequence joins TRBV6-1 and TRBJ1-5; D is uncertain. The V end was cut by 2 bases, the J end by 5 bases, with 10 bases between. The CDR3 loop spans 14 amino acids. CDR1 is MNHNS and CDR2 is SASEGT in the germline V gene.

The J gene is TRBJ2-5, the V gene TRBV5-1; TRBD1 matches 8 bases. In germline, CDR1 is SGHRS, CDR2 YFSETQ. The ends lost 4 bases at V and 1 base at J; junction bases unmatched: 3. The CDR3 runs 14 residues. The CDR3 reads CASSITGGQETQYF. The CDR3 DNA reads TGCGCCAGCAGCATAACAGGGGGCCAAGAGACCCAGTACTTC.